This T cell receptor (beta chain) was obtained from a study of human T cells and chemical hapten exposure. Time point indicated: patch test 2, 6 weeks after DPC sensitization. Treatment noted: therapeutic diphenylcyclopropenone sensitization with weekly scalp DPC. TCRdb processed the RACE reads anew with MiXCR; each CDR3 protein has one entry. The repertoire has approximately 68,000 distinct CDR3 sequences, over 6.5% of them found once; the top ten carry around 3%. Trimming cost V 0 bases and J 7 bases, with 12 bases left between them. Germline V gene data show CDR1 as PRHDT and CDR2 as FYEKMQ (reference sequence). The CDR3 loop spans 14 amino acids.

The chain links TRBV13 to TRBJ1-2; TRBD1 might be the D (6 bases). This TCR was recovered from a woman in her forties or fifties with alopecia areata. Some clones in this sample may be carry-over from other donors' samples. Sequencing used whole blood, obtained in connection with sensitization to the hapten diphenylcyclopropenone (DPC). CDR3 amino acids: CASSLGEGGFGYTF. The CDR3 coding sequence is TGTGCCAGCAGCTTAGGCGAGGGGGGATTTGGCTACACCTTC.